The 4 T cell receptor beta chains below come from one sample, sequenced in a study of post-analysis software for immune sequencing data. Findings of the study overall: Patients showed TRBV5-6, TRBV5-1 and TRBV20-1 among five TRBV segments more frequent than in controls.

Unique molecular identifiers were carried by the TCR beta cDNA libraries. TCRdb itself ran the PCR reads through MiXCR, one entry per CDR3 protein. The repertoire holds about 200,000 distinct CDR3 sequences, with 25% to 30% as singletons. The antigens for these receptors are not known. The material sequenced was blood. The receptor source for this set is a girl under 18 with multiple sclerosis.

The V call is TRBV30, the J call TRBJ1-5; TRBD1 might be the D (5 bases). This CDR3 spans 13 amino acids. The V gene lost 2 bases and the J gene lost 1 base, with 6 bases spanning the gap. Germline loops: CDR1 GTSNPN, CDR2 SVGIG (reference sequence). CDR3 sequence (DNA): TGTGCCTGGAGTTGGGGGAGCAATCAGCCCCAGCATTTT. Translated, it gives CAWSWGSNQPQHF.

This chain uses TRBV28 with TRBJ2-3; 14 nucleotides agree with TRBD2. There are 18 residues in the CDR3. J gave up 5 bases and V 5 bases, and 12 bases lay outside the gene matches. Germline CDR1 and CDR2: MDHEN and SYDVKM. Here the CDR3 DNA reads TGTGCCAGCAGTCCGGGACTAGCGGGAGTGAGATGGGAAGATACGCAGTATTTT. The encoded protein is CASSPGLAGVRWEDTQYF.

The chain couples TRBV5-1 to TRBJ1-1; no clear D. Trimming took 0 bases from V and 2 from J, leaving 8 bases between them. There are 14 residues in the CDR3. CDR1 SGHRS and CDR2 YFSETQ come from the germline V gene. The CDR3 sequence is CASSLGQTNTEAFF. DNA for the CDR3: TGCGCCAGCAGCTTGGGCCAGACCAACACTGAAGCTTTCTTT.

The rearrangement uses TRBV20-1 and TRBJ2-3; D possibly corresponds to TRBD1 (5 bases). Looked up from germline, CDR1 is DFQATT and CDR2 is SNEGSKA (reference sequence). The CDR3 is made up of 16 amino acids. The V gene lost 1 base and the J gene lost 1 base, with 15 bases spanning the gap. Here the CDR3 reads CSARACSGYRTDTQYF. For the CDR3, the DNA is TGCAGTGCTAGAGCTTGCTCAGGGTACCGCACAGATACGCAGTATTTT.